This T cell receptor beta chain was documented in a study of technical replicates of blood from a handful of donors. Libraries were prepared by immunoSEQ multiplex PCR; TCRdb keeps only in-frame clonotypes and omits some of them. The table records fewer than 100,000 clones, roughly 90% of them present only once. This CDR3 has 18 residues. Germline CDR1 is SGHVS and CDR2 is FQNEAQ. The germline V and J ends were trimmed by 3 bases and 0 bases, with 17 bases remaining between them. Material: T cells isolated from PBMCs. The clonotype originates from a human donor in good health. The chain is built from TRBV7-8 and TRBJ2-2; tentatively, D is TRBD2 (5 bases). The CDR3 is CASSFAWGAFANTGELFF. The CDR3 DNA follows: TGTGCCAGCAGCTTCGCTTGGGGAGCCTTCGCGAACACCGGGGAGCTGTTTTTT.